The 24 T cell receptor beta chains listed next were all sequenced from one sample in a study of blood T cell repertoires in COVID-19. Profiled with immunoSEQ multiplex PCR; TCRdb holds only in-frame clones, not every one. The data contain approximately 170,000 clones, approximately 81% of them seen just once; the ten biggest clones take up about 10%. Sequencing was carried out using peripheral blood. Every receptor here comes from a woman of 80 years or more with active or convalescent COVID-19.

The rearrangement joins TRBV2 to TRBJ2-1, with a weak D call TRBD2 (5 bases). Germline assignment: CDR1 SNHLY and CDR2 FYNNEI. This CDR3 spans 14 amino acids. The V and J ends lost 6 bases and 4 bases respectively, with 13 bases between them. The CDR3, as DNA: TGTGCCAGCAGACAGTCTAGCATTTACAATGAGCAGTTCTTC. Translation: CASRQSSIYNEQFF.

CDR3 sequence: CASSLSRSSTEAFF. The CDR3 nucleotides read TGTGCCAGCAGCTTATCCCGGAGTAGCACTGAAGCTTTCTTT. This chain uses TRBV7-9 with TRBJ1-1; unclear D gene. The V and J ends lost 2 bases and 4 bases respectively, with 11 bases between them. Germline V gives CDR1 SEHNR, CDR2 FQNEAQ (reference sequence). CDR3 size: 14 residues.

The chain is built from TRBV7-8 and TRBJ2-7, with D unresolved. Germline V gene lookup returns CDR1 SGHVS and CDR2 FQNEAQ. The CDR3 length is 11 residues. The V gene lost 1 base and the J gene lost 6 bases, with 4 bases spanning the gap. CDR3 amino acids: CASSLVAEQYF. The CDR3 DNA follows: TGTGCCAGCAGCTTAGTGGCCGAGCAGTACTTC.

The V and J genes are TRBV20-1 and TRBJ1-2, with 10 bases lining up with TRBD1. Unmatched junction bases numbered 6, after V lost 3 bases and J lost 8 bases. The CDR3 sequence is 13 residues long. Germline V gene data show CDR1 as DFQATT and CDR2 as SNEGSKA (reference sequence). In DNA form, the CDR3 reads TGCAGTGCTAGTCTCGGGACAGGGGAAGGCTACACCTTC. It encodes CSASLGTGEGYTF.

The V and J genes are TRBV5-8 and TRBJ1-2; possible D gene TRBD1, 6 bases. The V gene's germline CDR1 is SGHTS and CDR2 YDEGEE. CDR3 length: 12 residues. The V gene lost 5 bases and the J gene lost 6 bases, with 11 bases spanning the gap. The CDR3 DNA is TGTGCCAGCAGTCCTCGGACAGATGGCTACACCTTC. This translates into CASSPRTDGYTF.

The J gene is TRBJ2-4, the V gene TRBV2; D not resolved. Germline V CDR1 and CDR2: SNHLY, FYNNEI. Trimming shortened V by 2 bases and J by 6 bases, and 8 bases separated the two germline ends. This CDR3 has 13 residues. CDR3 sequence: CASSESGINIQYF. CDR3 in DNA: TGTGCCAGCAGTGAATCAGGAATAAACATTCAGTACTTC.

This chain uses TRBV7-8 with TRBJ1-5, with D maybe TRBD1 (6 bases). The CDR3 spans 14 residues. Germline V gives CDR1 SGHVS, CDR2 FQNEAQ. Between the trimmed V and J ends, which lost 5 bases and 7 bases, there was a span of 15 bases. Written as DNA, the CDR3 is TGTGCCAGCAGCCCGGCCAGGGGTTACCAGCCCCAGCATTTT. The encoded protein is CASSPARGYQPQHF.

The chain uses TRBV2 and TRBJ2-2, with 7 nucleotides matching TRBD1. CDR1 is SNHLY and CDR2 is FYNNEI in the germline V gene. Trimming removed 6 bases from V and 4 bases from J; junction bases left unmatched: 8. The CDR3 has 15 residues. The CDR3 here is CASSRDRAGTGELFF. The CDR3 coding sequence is TGTGCCAGCAGCCGCGACAGGGCCGGCACCGGGGAGCTGTTTTTT.

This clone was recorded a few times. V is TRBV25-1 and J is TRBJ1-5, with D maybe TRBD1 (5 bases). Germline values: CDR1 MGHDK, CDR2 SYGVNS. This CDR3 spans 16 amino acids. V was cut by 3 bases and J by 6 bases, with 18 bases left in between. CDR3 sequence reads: CASSDSVRGGSQPQHF. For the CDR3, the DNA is TGTGCCAGCAGTGATTCTGTCCGGGGCGGGAGTCAGCCCCAGCATTTT.

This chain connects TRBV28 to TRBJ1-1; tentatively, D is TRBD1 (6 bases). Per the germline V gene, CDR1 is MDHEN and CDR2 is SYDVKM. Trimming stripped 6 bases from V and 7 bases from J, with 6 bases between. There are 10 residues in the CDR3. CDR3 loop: CASRQGEAFF. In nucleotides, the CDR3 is TGTGCCAGCAGACAGGGTGAAGCTTTCTTT.

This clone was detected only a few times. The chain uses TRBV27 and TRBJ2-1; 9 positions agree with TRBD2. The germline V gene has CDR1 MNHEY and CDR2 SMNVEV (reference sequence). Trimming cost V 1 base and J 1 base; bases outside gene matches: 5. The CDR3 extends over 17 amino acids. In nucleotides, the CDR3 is TGTGCCAGCAGTTTATTAGGCGGGAGGGCTTCCTACAATGAGCAGTTCTTC. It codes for CASSLLGGRASYNEQFF.

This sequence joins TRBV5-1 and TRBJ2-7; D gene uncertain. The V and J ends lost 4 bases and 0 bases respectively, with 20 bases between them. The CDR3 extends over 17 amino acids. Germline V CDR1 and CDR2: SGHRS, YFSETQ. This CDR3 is CASSPTESVVYSYEQYF. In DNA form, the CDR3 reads TGCGCCAGCAGCCCCACAGAGTCCGTAGTGTACTCCTACGAGCAGTACTTC.

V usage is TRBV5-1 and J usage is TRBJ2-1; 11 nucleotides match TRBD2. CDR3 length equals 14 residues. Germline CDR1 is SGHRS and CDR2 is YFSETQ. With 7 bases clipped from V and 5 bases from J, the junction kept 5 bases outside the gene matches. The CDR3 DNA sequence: TGCGCCAGCGGTTCGGGACTAGCGGACAATGAGCAGTTCTTC. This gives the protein CASGSGLADNEQFF.

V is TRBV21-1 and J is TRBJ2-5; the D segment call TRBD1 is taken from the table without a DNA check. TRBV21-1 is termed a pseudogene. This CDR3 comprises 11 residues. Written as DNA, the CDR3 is TGTGCAAAGGGGGCCAGGGAGACCCAGTACTTC. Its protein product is CAKGARETQYF.

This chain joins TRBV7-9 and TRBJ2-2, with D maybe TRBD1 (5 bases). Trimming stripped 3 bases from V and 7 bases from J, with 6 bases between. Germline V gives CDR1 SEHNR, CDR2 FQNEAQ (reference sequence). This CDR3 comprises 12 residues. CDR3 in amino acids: CASSLQGGELFF. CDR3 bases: TGTGCCAGCAGCTTGCAGGGCGGGGAGCTGTTTTTT.

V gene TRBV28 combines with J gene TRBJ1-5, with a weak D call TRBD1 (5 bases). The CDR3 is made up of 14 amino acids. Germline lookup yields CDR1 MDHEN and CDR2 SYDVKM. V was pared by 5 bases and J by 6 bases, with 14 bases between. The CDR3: CASSGAGYGQPQHF. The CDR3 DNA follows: TGTGCCAGCAGTGGCGCAGGGTATGGTCAGCCCCAGCATTTT.

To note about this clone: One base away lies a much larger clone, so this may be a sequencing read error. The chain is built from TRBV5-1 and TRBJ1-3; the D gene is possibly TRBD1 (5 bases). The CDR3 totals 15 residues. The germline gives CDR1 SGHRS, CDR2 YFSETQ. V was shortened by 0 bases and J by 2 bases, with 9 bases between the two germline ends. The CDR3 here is CASSLGPGPGNTIYF. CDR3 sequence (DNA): TGCGCCAGCAGCTTGGGTCCAGGGCCTGGAAACACCATATATTTT. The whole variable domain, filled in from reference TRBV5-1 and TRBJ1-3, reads KAGVTQTPRYLIKTRGQQVTLSCSPISGHRSVSWYQQTPGQGLQFLFEYFSETQRNKGNFPGRFSGRQFSNSRSEMNVSTLELGDSALYLCASSLGPGPGNTIYFGEGSWLTVV.

As DNA, the CDR3 is TGTGCCAGCAGTCTAACTAGCGGGGGGACCGGGGAGCTGTTTTTT. Its translation is CASSLTSGGTGELFF. The chain combines TRBV6-5 with TRBJ2-2; TRBD2 matches at 12 bases. The CDR3 runs to 15 residues. Germline V gives CDR1 MNHEY, CDR2 SVGAGI. Trimming removed 5 bases from V and 5 bases from J; junction bases left unmatched: 3.

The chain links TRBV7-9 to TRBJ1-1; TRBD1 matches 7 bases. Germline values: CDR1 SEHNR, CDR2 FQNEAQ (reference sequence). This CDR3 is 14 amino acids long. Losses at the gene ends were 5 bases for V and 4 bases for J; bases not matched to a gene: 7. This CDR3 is CASSIFGTVTEAFF. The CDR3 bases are TGTGCCAGCAGCATCTTCGGGACAGTCACTGAAGCTTTCTTT.

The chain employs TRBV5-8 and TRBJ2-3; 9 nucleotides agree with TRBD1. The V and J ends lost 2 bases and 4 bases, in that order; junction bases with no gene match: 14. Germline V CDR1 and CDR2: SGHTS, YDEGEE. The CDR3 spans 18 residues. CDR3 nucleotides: TGTGCCAGCAGCTTTGCCACCGGGACAGGGCGATTGGCAGATACGCAGTATTTT. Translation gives CASSFATGTGRLADTQYF.

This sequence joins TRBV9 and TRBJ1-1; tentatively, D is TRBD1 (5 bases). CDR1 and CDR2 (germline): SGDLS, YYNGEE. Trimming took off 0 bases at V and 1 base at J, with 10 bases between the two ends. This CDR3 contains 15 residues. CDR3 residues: CASSVDGGRNTEAFF. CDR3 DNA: TGTGCCAGCAGCGTAGACGGGGGGAGGAACACTGAAGCTTTCTTT.

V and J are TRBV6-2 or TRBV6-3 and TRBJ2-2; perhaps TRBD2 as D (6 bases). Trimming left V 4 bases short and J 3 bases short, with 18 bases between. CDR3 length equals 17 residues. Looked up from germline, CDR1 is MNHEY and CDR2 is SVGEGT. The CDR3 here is CASSFRGRTADTGELFF. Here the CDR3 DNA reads TGTGCCAGCAGTTTTCGGGGGAGAACCGCGGACACCGGGGAGCTGTTTTTT.

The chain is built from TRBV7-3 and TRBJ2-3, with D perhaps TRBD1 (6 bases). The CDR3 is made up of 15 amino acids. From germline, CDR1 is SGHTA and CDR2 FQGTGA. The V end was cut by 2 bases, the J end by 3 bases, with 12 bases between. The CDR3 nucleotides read TGTGCCAGCAGCTTAGGGGGCGCCGGGACAGATACGCAGTATTTT. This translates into CASSLGGAGTDTQYF.

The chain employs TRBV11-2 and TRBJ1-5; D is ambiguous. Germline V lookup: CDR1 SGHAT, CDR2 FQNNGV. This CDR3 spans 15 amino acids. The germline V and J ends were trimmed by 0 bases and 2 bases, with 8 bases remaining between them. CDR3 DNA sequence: TGTGCCAGCAGCTTAGATAATATAGGCAATCAGCCCCAGCATTTT. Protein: CASSLDNIGNQPQHF.